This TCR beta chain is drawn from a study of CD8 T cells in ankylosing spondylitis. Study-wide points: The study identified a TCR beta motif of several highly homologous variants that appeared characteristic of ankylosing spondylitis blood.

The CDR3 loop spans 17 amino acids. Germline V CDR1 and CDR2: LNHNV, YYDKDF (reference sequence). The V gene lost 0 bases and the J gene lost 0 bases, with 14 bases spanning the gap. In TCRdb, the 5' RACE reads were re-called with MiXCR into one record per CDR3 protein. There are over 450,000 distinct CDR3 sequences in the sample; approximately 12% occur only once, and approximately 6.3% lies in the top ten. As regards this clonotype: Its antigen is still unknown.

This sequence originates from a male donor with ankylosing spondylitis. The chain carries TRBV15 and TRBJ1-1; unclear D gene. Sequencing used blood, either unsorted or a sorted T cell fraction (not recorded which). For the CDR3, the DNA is TGTGCCACCAGCAGAGAAAAGTTCGAAGGAATGAACACTGAAGCTTTCTTT. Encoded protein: CATSREKFEGMNTEAFF.